A single T cell receptor (beta chain) is shown here with its context. No antigen is known for it. CDR1 is SNHLY and CDR2 is FYNNEI in the germline V gene. With 6 bases removed from V and 0 bases from J, the gap between germline ends came to 12 bases. This CDR3 has 14 amino acids. This sample stems from a study of shared clonotypes between healthy human individuals. Study results and limitations: It was only blood that was sampled, and tissue repertoires likely differ.

The assay was immunoSEQ multiplex PCR, and TCRdb's table has in-frame clones only and misses some. Altogether roughly 680,000 clones are present, over 55% being singletons, with the ten largest covering more than 1.5%. Sequences were obtained from memory CD4+ T cells sorted from blood. Subset reported: CD45RA-negative fraction. This receptor was taken from a woman in her 30s in good health. This chain connects TRBV2 to TRBJ2-7; D is perhaps TRBD2 (6 bases). The CDR3 DNA reads as TGTGCCAGCAGACCACTAGCATTCTCCTACGAGCAGTACTTC. This gives the protein CASRPLAFSYEQYF.